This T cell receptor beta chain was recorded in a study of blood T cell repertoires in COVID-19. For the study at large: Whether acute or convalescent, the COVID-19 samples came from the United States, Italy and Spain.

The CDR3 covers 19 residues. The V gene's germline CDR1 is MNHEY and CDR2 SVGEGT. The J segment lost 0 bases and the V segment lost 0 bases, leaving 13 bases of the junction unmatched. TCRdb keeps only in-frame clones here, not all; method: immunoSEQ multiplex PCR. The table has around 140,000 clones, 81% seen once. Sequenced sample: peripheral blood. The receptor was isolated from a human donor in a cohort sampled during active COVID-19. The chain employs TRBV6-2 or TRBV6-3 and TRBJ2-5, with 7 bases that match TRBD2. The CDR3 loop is CASSYSRDYTTRYQETQYF. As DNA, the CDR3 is TGTGCCAGCAGTTACTCCCGGGACTACACTACCCGGTACCAAGAGACCCAGTACTTC.